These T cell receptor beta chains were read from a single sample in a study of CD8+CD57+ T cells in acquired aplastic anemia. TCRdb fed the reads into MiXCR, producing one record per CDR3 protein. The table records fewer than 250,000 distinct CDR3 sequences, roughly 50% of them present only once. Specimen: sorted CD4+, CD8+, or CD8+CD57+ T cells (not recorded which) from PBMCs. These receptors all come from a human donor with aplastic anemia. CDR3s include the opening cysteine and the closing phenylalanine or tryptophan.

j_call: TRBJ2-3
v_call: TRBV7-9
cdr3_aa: CASSPSLRVADTQYF

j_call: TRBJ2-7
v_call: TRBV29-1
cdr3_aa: CSVHRDRGTEQYF

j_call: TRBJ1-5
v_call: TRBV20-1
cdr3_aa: CSAGLDQPQHF

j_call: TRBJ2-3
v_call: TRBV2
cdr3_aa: CASSEISDTQYF

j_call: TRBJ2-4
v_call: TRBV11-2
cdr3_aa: CASSFPGQGGKNTQYF

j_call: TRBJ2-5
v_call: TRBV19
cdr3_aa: CASRDRGGKEQYF

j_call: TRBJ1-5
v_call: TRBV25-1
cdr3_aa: CASSEYRGQPQHF

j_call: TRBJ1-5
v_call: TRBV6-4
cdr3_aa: CASSDIGGSGNQPQHF

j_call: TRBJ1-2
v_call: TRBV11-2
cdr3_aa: CASSLNVVNIYGYTF

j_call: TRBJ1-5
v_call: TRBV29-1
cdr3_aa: CSVTIDQPQHF

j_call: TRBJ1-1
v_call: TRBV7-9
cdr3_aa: CASSLARGDTEAFF

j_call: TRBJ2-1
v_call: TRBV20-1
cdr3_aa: CSAKHRSGRWSEQFF

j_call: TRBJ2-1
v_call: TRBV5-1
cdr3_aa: CASSPSGGGENEQFF

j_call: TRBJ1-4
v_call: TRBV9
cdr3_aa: CASSPPGESNEKLFF

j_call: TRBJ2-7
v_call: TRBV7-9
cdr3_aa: CASSPRRDRVPNEQYF

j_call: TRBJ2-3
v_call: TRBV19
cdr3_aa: CASSIAGGEDTQYF

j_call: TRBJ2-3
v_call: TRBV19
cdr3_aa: CASSPGRRMADTQYF

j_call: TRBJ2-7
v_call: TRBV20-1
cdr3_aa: CSAGSTSGGANEQYF

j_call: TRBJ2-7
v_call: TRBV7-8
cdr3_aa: CASSLTTDYEQYF

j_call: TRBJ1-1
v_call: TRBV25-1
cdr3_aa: CASSETRAAEAFF

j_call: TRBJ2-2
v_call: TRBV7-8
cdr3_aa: CASSPGQATGELFF

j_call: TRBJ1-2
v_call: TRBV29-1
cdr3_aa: CSAGQGDGYTF

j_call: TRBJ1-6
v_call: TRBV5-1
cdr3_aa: CASSSETGSSPLHF

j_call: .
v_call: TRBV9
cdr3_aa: CASTLQPGGTDEQFF

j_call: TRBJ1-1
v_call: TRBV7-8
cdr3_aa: CASSPTGGSTEAFF

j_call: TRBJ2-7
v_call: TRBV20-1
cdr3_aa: CSARDLTENYEQYF

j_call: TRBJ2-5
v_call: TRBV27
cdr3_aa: CASSLGGQNHQETQYF

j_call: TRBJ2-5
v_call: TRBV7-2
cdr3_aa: CASSETGALMTQYF

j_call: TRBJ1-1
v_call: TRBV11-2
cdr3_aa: CASSLGTLKTEAFF